Presented here are 9 T cell receptor beta chains from one specimen sequenced in a study of T cells in Graves' hyperthyroidism and ophthalmopathy. There were TCR beta CDR3 regions amplified from RNA transcripts. First-round RT-PCR targeting the TCR CDR3 was performed with the HTBI primer set. MiXCR was run by TCRdb on the multiplex PCR reads, yielding one entry per CDR3 protein. The sample carries roughly 720,000 distinct CDR3 sequences, roughly 17% recorded once. Sequenced input: blood. Receptors originate from a man between 45 and 60 years old with Graves' hyperthyroidism.

This chain connects TRBV6-6 to TRBJ2-7; 10 bases align to TRBD2. CDR1 MNHNY and CDR2 SVGAGI come from the germline V gene (reference sequence). The CDR3 length is 15 residues. J gave up 6 bases and V 2 bases, and 7 bases lay outside the gene matches. CDR3: CASSYATSGTSEQYF. As DNA, the CDR3 is TGTGCCAGCAGTTACGCAACTAGCGGGACTAGCGAGCAGTACTTC.

This clonotype was counted between two and nine times. The rearrangement uses TRBV6-1 and TRBJ1-5; tentatively, D is TRBD1 (6 bases). Germline V gene data show CDR1 as MNHNS and CDR2 as SASEGT. This CDR3 has 13 residues. The germline V and J ends were trimmed by 6 bases and 7 bases, with 13 bases remaining between them. CDR3 residues: CASRAQGPQPQHF. CDR3 nucleotide sequence: TGTGCCAGCAGAGCACAGGGACCCCAGCCCCAGCATTTT.

This clonotype showed up many times. The J gene is TRBJ2-3, the V gene TRBV12-3 or TRBV12-4, with 8 bases lining up with TRBD1. The V gene end was trimmed by 2 bases and the J gene end by 2 bases; junction bases not matched to a gene: 3. The CDR3 is made up of 15 amino acids. The CDR3 nucleotides are TGTGCCAGCAGTTTAAGGACAGGGTACACAGATACGCAGTATTTT. The encoded protein is CASSLRTGYTDTQYF.

As to this clonotype: This may be a read error, as it is one base from a much larger clone. The chain combines TRBV27 with TRBJ2-7, with a possible D match to TRBD2 (6 bases). Germline assignment: CDR1 MNHEY and CDR2 SMNVEV (reference sequence). The CDR3 consists of 12 residues. V shed 5 bases and J shed 7 bases, with 12 bases lying between them. CDR3 nucleotide sequence: TGTGCCAGCAGTATAGTGGGAGGTGAGCAGTACTTC. Encoded protein: CASSIVGGEQYF.

The sample holds a few counts of this clonotype. The rearrangement joins TRBV28 to TRBJ2-6; 7 positions match TRBD1. With 8 bases clipped from V and 2 bases from J, the junction kept 3 bases outside the gene matches. Germline V lookup: CDR1 MDHEN, CDR2 SYDVKM. This CDR3 comprises 14 residues. The CDR3 DNA sequence: TGTGCCAGCGGAACAGGGGCTGGGGCCAACGTCCTGACTTTC. Residues: CASGTGAGANVLTF.

This clonotype was detected many times. The genes are TRBV3-1 and TRBJ1-1, with unresolved D. Germline lookup yields CDR1 LGHDT and CDR2 YNNKEL (reference sequence). This CDR3 region has 15 residues. V gave up 1 base and J gave up 5 bases, with 14 bases separating them. CDR3 protein: CASSQVVGPTTEAFF. The CDR3 nucleotides are TGTGCCAGCAGCCAAGTGGTCGGGCCGACAACTGAAGCTTTCTTT.

This chain links TRBV20-1 with TRBJ2-7; 10 nucleotides align to TRBD2. Germline trimming cut 1 base from V and 5 bases from J; bases unmatched to any gene: 14. CDR1 is DFQATT, CDR2 SNEGSKA, per germline (reference sequence). CDR3 length: 17 amino acids. This chain's CDR3 is CSARGKSVTSGNNEQYF. The CDR3 DNA sequence: TGCAGTGCTAGAGGGAAATCCGTAACTAGCGGGAATAACGAGCAGTACTTC.

This clonotype showed up just a few times. The V and J genes are TRBV7-2 and TRBJ2-7; 10 bases map to TRBD2. The CDR3 is 17 amino acids. CDR1 is SGHTA and CDR2 is FQGNSA in the germline V gene. The trim removed 4 bases at V and 7 bases at J, leaving 16 bases unmatched. The CDR3 spells CASSSDLFLAGVGEQYF. The CDR3 DNA is TGTGCCAGCAGCTCCGACCTTTTTCTAGCGGGAGTGGGGGAGCAGTACTTC. The full variable domain, completed using reference TRBV7-2 and TRBJ2-7, is GAGVSQSPSNKVTEKGKDVELRCDPISGHTALYWYRQSLGQGLEFLIYFQGNSAPDKSGLPSDRFSAERTGGSVSTLTIQRTQQEDSAVYLCASSSDLFLAGVGEQYFGPGTRLTVT.

There are a few counts of this clonotype. V gene TRBV20-1 combines with J gene TRBJ2-7; 8 bases match TRBD2. CDR1 is DFQATT and CDR2 is SNEGSKA in the germline V gene (reference sequence). The junction had 11 bases not matched to a gene; V was cut back by 6 bases and J by 4 bases. The CDR3 has 14 residues. CDR3 sequence reads: CSAGPTSGVYEQYF. CDR3 in DNA: TGCAGTGCCGGCCCAACTAGCGGAGTTTACGAGCAGTACTTC.